This T cell receptor beta chain was observed in a study of siplizumab effects on memory and regulatory T cells. TCRdb keeps only in-frame clones here, not all; method: immunoSEQ multiplex PCR. The sample has 100,000 or so clones, about 94% seen once. CDR1 is SGHTA and CDR2 is FQGNSA in the germline V gene. Trimming took off 7 bases at V and 2 bases at J, with 7 bases between the two ends. The CDR3 runs 12 residues. The sample taken for sequencing was non-Treg CD4+ T cells sorted from blood. The receptor comes from a human donor in good health. The chain links TRBV7-2 to TRBJ2-3; D gene ambiguous. The CDR3 loop reads CASNYPTDTQYF. CDR3 in DNA: TGTGCCAGCAACTACCCCACAGATACGCAGTATTTT.